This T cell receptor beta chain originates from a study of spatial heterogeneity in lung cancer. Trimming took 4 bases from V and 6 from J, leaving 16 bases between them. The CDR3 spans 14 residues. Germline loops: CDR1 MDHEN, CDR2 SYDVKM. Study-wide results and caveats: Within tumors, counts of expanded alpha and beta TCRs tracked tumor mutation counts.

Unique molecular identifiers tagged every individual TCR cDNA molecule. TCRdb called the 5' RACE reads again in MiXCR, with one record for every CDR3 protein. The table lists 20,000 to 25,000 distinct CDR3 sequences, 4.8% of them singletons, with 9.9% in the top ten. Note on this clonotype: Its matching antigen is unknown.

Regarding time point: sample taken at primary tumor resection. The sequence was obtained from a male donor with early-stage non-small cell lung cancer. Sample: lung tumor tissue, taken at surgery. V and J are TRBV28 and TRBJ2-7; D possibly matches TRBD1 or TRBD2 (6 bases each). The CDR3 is CASSSGAGRGEQYF. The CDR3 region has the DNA TGTGCCAGCAGTTCGGGGGCAGGTCGGGGCGAGCAGTACTTC.